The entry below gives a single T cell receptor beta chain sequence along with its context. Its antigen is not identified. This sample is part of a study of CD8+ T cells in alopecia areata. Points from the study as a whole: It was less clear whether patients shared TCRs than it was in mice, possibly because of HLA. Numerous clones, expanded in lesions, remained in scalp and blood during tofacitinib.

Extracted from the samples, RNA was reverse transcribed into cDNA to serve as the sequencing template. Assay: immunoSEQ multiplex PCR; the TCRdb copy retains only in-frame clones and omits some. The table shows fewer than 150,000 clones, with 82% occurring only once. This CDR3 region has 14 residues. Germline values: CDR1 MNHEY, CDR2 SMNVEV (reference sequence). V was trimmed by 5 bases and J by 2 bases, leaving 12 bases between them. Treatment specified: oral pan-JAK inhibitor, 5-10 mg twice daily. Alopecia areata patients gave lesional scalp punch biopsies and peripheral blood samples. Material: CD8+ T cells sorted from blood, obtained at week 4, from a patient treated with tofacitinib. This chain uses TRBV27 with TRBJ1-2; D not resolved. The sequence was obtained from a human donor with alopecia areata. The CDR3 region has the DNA TGTGCCAGCAGTCCCCTTGGAGCAAACTATGGCTACACCTTC. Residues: CASSPLGANYGYTF.